Presented here are 13 T cell receptor beta chains from one specimen sequenced in a study of cytomegalovirus exposure and HLA in healthy donors. 60 Vbeta and 13 Jbeta primers were used in PCR. Generated by immunoSEQ multiplex PCR, the TCRdb table keeps only in-frame clones and is missing some. The sample consists of roughly 80,000 clones, about 64% of them appearing once. Sequenced sample: PBMCs. Source of these receptors: a man younger than 40 in good health and CMV-seropositive.

The chain recombines TRBV19 with TRBJ1-1; no firm D call. V lost 7 bases and J 4 bases, leaving 19 bases between the germline ends. Germline CDR1 and CDR2: LNHDA and SQIVND (reference sequence). The CDR3 covers 15 residues. The CDR3 region has the DNA TGTGCCAGTATAGGTCTCGAGGGAAGAAGCACTGAAGCTTTCTTT. Amino acid sequence: CASIGLEGRSTEAFF.

This clone was picked up a small number of times. J is TRBJ2-3 and V is TRBV5-6; TRBD2 matches at 11 bases. V was clipped by 1 base and J by 4 bases; unmatched bases: 8. Germline-derived CDR1 and CDR2 are SGHDT and YYEEEE. The CDR3 has 17 amino acids. The CDR3 DNA is TGTGCCAGCAGCTTGAGGCTAGCGGGAGGACGAGCAGATACGCAGTATTTT. It yields the protein CASSLRLAGGRADTQYF.

The rearrangement joins TRBV27 to TRBJ1-1; no reliable D call. There are 13 residues in the CDR3. V lost 3 bases and J 3 bases, leaving 8 bases between the germline ends. The germline CDR1 and CDR2 sequences are MNHEY and SMNVEV (reference sequence). CDR3 nucleotides: TGTGCCAGCAGTTTTTCAGGATACACTGAAGCTTTCTTT. This gives the protein CASSFSGYTEAFF.

The chain has TRBV4-1 and TRBJ2-2; D possibly corresponds to TRBD2 (6 bases). Trimming removed 6 bases from V and 3 bases from J, with 14 bases in between. Per germline, CDR1 MGHRA and CDR2 YSYEKL. The CDR3 totals 15 residues. The CDR3: CASRGGWGHTGELFF. The CDR3 nucleotides are TGCGCCAGCAGAGGAGGGTGGGGCCACACCGGGGAGCTGTTTTTT.

The chain is built from TRBV2 and TRBJ2-2; possibly TRBD2 for D (6 bases). Germline loops: CDR1 SNHLY, CDR2 FYNNEI. CDR3 length: 14 residues. Trimming cost V 5 bases and J 3 bases, with 10 bases left between them. This chain's CDR3 is CASSLGTYTGELFF. The CDR3 DNA follows: TGTGCCAGCAGTCTTGGGACTTACACCGGGGAGCTGTTTTTT.

The sample holds one count of this clone. The chain has TRBV7-9 and TRBJ2-5; 7 bases are shared with TRBD2. From germline, CDR1 is SEHNR and CDR2 FQNEAQ (reference sequence). V dropped 10 bases and J dropped 5; count of bases not matched to a gene: 13. The CDR3 sequence is 14 residues long. CDR3 loop: CAIRRSGKGETQYF. In DNA form, the CDR3 reads TGTGCCATCCGTCGGAGCGGGAAAGGGGAGACCCAGTACTTC.

The rearrangement uses TRBV5-1 and TRBJ2-7, with TRBD2 matching over 8 bases. The CDR3 spans 13 residues. Trimming at V came to 5 bases and at J to 4 bases, leaving 5 bases not matched to a gene. Germline loops: CDR1 SGHRS, CDR2 YFSETQ. In DNA form, the CDR3 reads TGCGCCAGCAGGGGACTAGACCTATACGAGCAGTACTTC. Translating gives CASRGLDLYEQYF.

This clone was recorded a few times. The rearrangement uses TRBV4-3 and TRBJ2-5; possibly TRBD2 for D (5 bases). The CDR3 spans 16 residues. Between the trimmed V and J ends, which lost 0 bases and 5 bases, there was a span of 16 bases. CDR1 LGHNA and CDR2 YSLEER come from the germline V gene. The DNA of the CDR3 is TGCGCCAGCAGCCAAGATCGGTTACTAGGGTCTGAGACCCAGTACTTC. Its protein is CASSQDRLLGSETQYF.

This rearrangement joins TRBV19 to TRBJ2-1, with unresolved D. CDR1 LNHDA and CDR2 SQIVND come from the germline V gene (reference sequence). Trimming removed 4 bases at V and 2 bases at J, with 6 bases between. CDR3 length: 13 amino acids. The CDR3 reads CASSTVTYNEQFF. CDR3 DNA: TGTGCCAGTAGTACGGTCACCTACAATGAGCAGTTCTTC.

The rearrangement links TRBV7-3 to TRBJ2-1; 14 positions match TRBD2. This CDR3 is built from 17 residues. J lost 3 bases, V lost 4 bases, and 5 bases had no gene match. CDR1 and CDR2 (germline): SGHTA, FQGTGA. The CDR3 reads CASSSTSGRAYYNEQFF. DNA for the CDR3: TGTGCCAGCAGCTCGACTAGCGGGAGGGCGTACTACAATGAGCAGTTCTTC. The full variable domain, with the rest looked up from reference TRBV7-3 and TRBJ2-1, is GAGVSQTPSNKVTEKGKYVELRCDPISGHTALYWYRQSLGQGPEFLIYFQGTGAADDSGLPNDRFFAVRPEGSVSTLKIQRTERGDSAVYLCASSSTSGRAYYNEQFFGPGTRLTVL.

The chain recombines TRBV27 with TRBJ2-4; 7 bases match TRBD1. Germline CDR1 is MNHEY and CDR2 is SMNVEV (reference sequence). Unmatched junction bases numbered 11, after V lost 6 bases and J lost 3 bases. The CDR3 is 16 amino acids. The CDR3 spells CASSPLRGLVKNIQYF. The DNA for the CDR3 is TGTGCCAGCAGCCCCTTAAGGGGGCTGGTCAAAAACATTCAGTACTTC.

The genes are TRBV2 and TRBJ2-2; TRBD2 aligns across 13 bases. The germline V gene encodes CDR1 SNHLY and CDR2 FYNNEI. The V gene end was trimmed by 5 bases and the J gene end by 7 bases; junction bases not matched to a gene: 4. The CDR3 length is 15 residues. CDR3 region: CASSRTSGGVGELFF. CDR3 DNA: TGTGCCAGCAGTCGGACTAGCGGGGGCGTCGGGGAGCTGTTTTTT.

The chain joins TRBV5-1 to TRBJ2-1, with 7 bases matching TRBD1. Germline-derived CDR1 and CDR2 are SGHRS and YFSETQ. The CDR3 has 14 residues. V was clipped by 6 bases and J by 8 bases; unmatched bases: 11. As DNA, the CDR3 is TGCGCCAGCACGCTAATAACAGGGGACGATGAGCAGTTCTTC. This gives the protein CASTLITGDDEQFF. Complete variable domain (other parts from reference TRBV5-1 and TRBJ2-1): KAGVTQTPRYLIKTRGQQVTLSCSPISGHRSVSWYQQTPGQGLQFLFEYFSETQRNKGNFPGRFSGRQFSNSRSEMNVSTLELGDSALYLCASTLITGDDEQFFGPGTRLTVL.